Sequencing of this TCR beta chain was carried out in a study of shared clonotypes between healthy human individuals. CDR1 is MNHNS, CDR2 SASEGT, per germline. The V segment lost 8 bases and the J segment 7 bases; nucleotides outside the gene matches: 17. The CDR3 runs to 15 residues. Deep-level running was used for the assay. TCRdb keeps only in-frame clones here, not all; method: immunoSEQ multiplex PCR. The sample lists approximately 480,000 clones; 60% to 80% were seen once. The chain joins TRBV6-1 to TRBJ2-7, with 7 bases identical to TRBD2. The sample consisted of PBMCs. The TCR sequence derives from a woman aged 40-49 years in good health. Some clones in this sample may be carry-over from other donors' samples. CDR3 nucleotide sequence: TGTGCCAGCCTCCATGCCCTCAGCGGGACCCATGAGCAGTACTTC. It encodes CASLHALSGTHEQYF.